One and the same sample provided the 7 T cell receptor beta chains below, sequenced in a study of blood T cell repertoires in COVID-19. Data came from immunoSEQ multiplex PCR; TCRdb stores just in-frame clones and leaves some out. The repertoire holds 150,000 to 200,000 clones, with 75% to 80% as singletons. Sequencing was carried out using peripheral blood. Receptors were obtained from a woman of 80 years or more with acute or convalescent COVID-19.

V gene TRBV5-1 combines with J gene TRBJ2-7; maybe TRBD1 (6 bases). Germline CDR1 reads SGHRS; CDR2 reads YFSETQ. CDR3 length: 13 amino acids. Trimming removed 4 bases at V and 4 bases at J, with 12 bases between. The CDR3 loop reads CASSKGQSYEQYF. Here the CDR3 DNA reads TGCGCCAGCAGCAAAGGACAGTCTTACGAGCAGTACTTC.

The rearrangement links TRBV27 to TRBJ2-3; 7 positions match TRBD1. Germline V gene lookup returns CDR1 MNHEY and CDR2 SMNVEV (reference sequence). CDR3 length: 13 amino acids. J gave up 4 bases and V 6 bases, and 4 bases lay outside the gene matches. The CDR3 region is CASSHRGADTQYF. The DNA for the CDR3 is TGTGCCAGCAGCCACAGGGGCGCAGATACGCAGTATTTT.

This chain uses TRBV28 with TRBJ1-2; 11 nucleotides agree with TRBD1. This CDR3 is built from 17 residues. Trimming took 5 bases from V and 8 from J; bases not matched to a gene: 16. Per germline, CDR1 MDHEN and CDR2 SYDVKM. The CDR3 sequence: CASSPWTGGVLVGGYTF. The CDR3 DNA follows: TGTGCCAGCAGTCCCTGGACAGGGGGCGTACTGGTAGGAGGCTACACCTTC.

This CDR3 is CASLGTSTDTQYF. The CDR3 DNA reads TGTGCCAGTTTAGGGACTAGCACAGATACGCAGTATTTT. The chain has TRBV27 and TRBJ2-3; D possibly corresponds to TRBD2 (6 bases). Germline V gene sequence: CDR1 MNHEY, CDR2 SMNVEV (reference sequence). The CDR3 has 13 amino acids. The V end lost 9 bases, the J end lost 0 bases, and 10 bases lay between the germline ends.

This chain links TRBV4-2 with TRBJ2-7, with 9 nucleotides matching TRBD1. The V gene's germline CDR1 is LGHNA and CDR2 YNFKEQ. V trimming: 3 bases; J trimming: 2 bases; junction bases outside the gene matches: 8. The CDR3 totals 16 residues. The CDR3 DNA sequence: TGTGCCAGCAGCCAGCCAGACAGGGGGGTAGCCTACGAGCAGTACTTC. Its protein is CASSQPDRGVAYEQYF.

The V gene is TRBV3-1 (or the pseudogene TRBV3-2), the J gene TRBJ2-2, with a weak D call TRBD2 (5 bases). The CDR3 is 13 residues long. Germline V gene sequence: CDR1 LGHDT, CDR2 YNNKEL (reference sequence). V dropped 8 bases and J dropped 6 bases, with 13 bases sitting between them. The CDR3 region is CASGLRGSGELFF. In DNA form, the CDR3 reads TGTGCCAGCGGGTTAAGAGGGTCCGGGGAGCTGTTTTTT.

This clone showed up just once. This sequence joins TRBV19 and TRBJ2-1; 10 bases line up with TRBD2. Germline CDR1 is LNHDA and CDR2 is SQIVND (reference sequence). J lost 5 bases, V lost 5 bases, and 12 bases had no gene match. The CDR3 has 17 residues. CDR3 coding DNA: TGTGCCAGTAGTGGGTTTAGAAGCGGGAGGGCAGACAATGAGCAGTTCTTC. This translates into CASSGFRSGRADNEQFF.